Listed below are T cell receptor beta chains from one sample, sequenced in a study of blood T cell repertoires in COVID-19. Assay: immunoSEQ multiplex PCR; the TCRdb copy retains only in-frame clones and omits some. Of about 40,000 clones listed, approximately 83% are singletons. Sequencing was performed on peripheral blood. The origin of the receptors is a woman aged 55-70 years with acute or convalescent COVID-19. Each CDR3 is given with its conserved first and last residue. Each record gives: CDR3 length, V gene, CDR3 protein.

13,TRBV19,CASRRTREETQYF
12,TRBV19,CASSGSGDEAFF
16,TRBV5-1,CASSLSGRGTSYEQYF
15,TRBV19,CASSPGLGFLETQYF
16,TRBV2,CASSPELAGGRGELFF
14,TRBV18,CASSPRVGTYEQYF
15,TRBV5-1,CASSEVGGSNSPLHF
13,TRBV29-1,CSVEGTGKPEAFF
15,TRBV28,CASRDRKGTFYEQYF
15,TRBV27,CASSYEGAWWNEQFF
14,TRBV9,CASSNGLLSNEQFF
17,TRBV9,CASSVAAGTGYTGELFF
16,TRBV4-2,CASSQDQGAGANVLTF
14,TRBV18,CASSPLDTNQPQHF
17,TRBV27,CASSSSPLAGEGYEQYF
14,TRBV5-1,CASSLDGNTGELFF
13,TRBV6-6,CASSYVGDYGYTF
12,TRBV29-1,CSVAQGGDEQFF
14,TRBV6-4,CASSSSGRFNEQFF
13,TRBV5-6,CASSPQDVDTQYF
14,TRBV29-1,CSVEGGSSYNEQFF
15,TRBV7-2,CASSLLSGGVETQYF
14,TRBV5-4,CASSEDLSTDTQYF
13,TRBV29-1,CSASGLSNYGYTF
11,TRBV20-1,CSAQGNTEAFF
17,TRBV5-3,CARSLGSERGARETQYF
11,TRBV7-9,CASSFANEQYF
17,TRBV7-6,CASSALSTGTLDNEQFF
15,TRBV7-6,CASSFVRGGYNEQFF
13,TRBV9,CASAGGAYDTQYF
15,TRBV5-3,CARSFSRDSYNEQFF
14,TRBV2,CASSLSRGDYGYTF
17,TRBV5-1,CASSITGTNSGANVLTF
18,TRBV7-8,CASSLFPWDRVKNSPLHF
17,TRBV19,CASSEAGLRQGNQPQHF
11,TRBV30,CAWQGNEKLFF
11,TRBV20-1,CSAKAGTEAFF
15,TRBV21-1,CASFGRRAGGNIQYF
14,TRBV6-2/TRBV6-3,CASSYGQGRQPQHF
14,TRBV29-1,CSGEGLAEGYEQYF
15,TRBV5-5,CASSLNPTGEETQYF
16,TRBV18,CASSPPGASGANVLTF
16,TRBV3-1/TRBV3-2,CASSQDPGVAYNEQFF
13,TRBV11-1,CASSLEEGSPLHF
12,TRBV6-5,CASSYRGDTQYF
12,TRBV12-3/TRBV12-4,CASSFGGYEQYF
18,TRBV4-2,CASSQGPGAAGRNYEQYF
14,TRBV5-4,CASSTGGGRGEAFF
15,TRBV6-5,CASILDSSSYNEQFF
15,TRBV6-5,CASLGQVASNYGYTF
13,TRBV27,CASSLPGSTEAFF
15,TRBV6-6,CASRSLTGPKNIQYF
14,TRBV7-8,CASSLGGLKYGYTF
17,TRBV27,CASSLSVLQGREAPLHF
16,TRBV6-5,CASSYSGTLNTGELFF
14,TRBV3-1/TRBV3-2,CASRRTGGTEKLFF
12,TRBV12-3/TRBV12-4,CASRGRLYEQYF
16,TRBV2,CASVFQGGMQGTEAFF
15,TRBV7-3,CASSSSGGDTDTQYF
17,TRBV9,CASSVQPGGTGNNEQFF